This T cell receptor (beta chain) is drawn from a study of T cells in Graves' hyperthyroidism and ophthalmopathy. Study-level information: At initial diagnosis, before any treatment had begun, peripheral blood was obtained.

CDR1 is SSHAT, CDR2 FNYEAQ, per germline (reference sequence). This CDR3 has 18 residues. Amplified TCR beta CDR3 regions came from RNA transcripts. First-round RT-PCR of the TCR CDR3 relied on the HTBI primer set. TCRdb ran MiXCR on the multiplex PCR reads and lists one entry per CDR3 protein. The sample gives fewer than 800,000 distinct CDR3 sequences, about a sixth of which show up once; around 8.1% is in the top ten. Newly diagnosed patients aged 18 to 65 had hyperthyroidism of under 2 months' duration. This sample holds PBMCs from around 9.9 ml fresh peripheral blood. As regards this clonotype: Germline is not matched at one junction end, which may reflect a read error.

This clonotype was sampled from a man between 18 and 35 years old with Graves' hyperthyroidism. This chain links TRBV7-7 with TRBJ1-2; D call uncertain. Sequencing used blood. In DNA form, the CDR3 reads TGTGCTAGCAGCTTATACCCCCCCCAGCTGATAATGGGCTATGGCTACACCTTC. Translation: CASSLYPPQLIMGYGYTF.